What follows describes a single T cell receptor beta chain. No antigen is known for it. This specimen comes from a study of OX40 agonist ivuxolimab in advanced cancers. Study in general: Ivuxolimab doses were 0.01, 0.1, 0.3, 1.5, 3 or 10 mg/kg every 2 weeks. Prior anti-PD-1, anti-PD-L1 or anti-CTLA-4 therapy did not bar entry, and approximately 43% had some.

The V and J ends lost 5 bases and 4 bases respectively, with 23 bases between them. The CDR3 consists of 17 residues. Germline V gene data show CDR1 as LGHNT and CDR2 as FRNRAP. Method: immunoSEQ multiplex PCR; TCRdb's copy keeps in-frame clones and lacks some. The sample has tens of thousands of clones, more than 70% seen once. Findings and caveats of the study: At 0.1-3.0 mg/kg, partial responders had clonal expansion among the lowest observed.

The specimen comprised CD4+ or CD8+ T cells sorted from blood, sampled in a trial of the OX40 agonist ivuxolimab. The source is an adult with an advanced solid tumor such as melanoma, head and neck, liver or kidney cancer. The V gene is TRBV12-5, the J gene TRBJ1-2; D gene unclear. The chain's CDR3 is CASGGLTGPSNPYGYTF. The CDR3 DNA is TGTGCTAGTGGTGGCCTTACTGGGCCTTCTAATCCCTATGGCTACACCTTC. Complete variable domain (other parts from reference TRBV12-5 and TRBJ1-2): DARVTQTPRHKVTEMGQEVTMRCQPILGHNTVFWYRQTMMQGLELLAYFRNRAPLDDSGMPKDRFSAEMPDATLATLKIQPSEPRDSAVYFCASGGLTGPSNPYGYTFGSGTRLTVV.